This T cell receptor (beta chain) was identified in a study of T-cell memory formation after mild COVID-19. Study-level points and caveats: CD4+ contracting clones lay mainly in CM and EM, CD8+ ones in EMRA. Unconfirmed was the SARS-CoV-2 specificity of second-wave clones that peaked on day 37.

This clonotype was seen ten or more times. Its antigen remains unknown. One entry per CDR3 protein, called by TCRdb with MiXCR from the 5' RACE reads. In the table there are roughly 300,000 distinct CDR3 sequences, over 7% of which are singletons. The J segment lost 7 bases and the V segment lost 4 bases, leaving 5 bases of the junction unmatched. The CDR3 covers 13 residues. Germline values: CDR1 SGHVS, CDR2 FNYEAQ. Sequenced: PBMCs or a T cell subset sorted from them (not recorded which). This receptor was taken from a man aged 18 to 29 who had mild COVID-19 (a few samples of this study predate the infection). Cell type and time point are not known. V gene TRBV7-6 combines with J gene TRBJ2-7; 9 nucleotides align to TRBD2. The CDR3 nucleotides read TGTGCCAGCAGCTCCTCCCTAGCGGGGGAGCAGTACTTC. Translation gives CASSSSLAGEQYF. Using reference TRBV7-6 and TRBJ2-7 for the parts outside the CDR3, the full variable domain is GAGVSQSPRYKVTKRGQDVALRCDPISGHVSLYWYRQALGQGPEFLTYFNYEAQQDKSGLPNDRFSAERPEGSISTLTIQRTEQRDSAMYRCASSSSLAGEQYFGPGTRLTVT.